The sequence of this TCR beta chain was determined in a study of blood T cell repertoires in COVID-19. Profiling relied on immunoSEQ multiplex PCR, and the TCRdb table lists in-frame clones only, not all of them. The repertoire holds nearly 80,000 clones, with roughly 84% as singletons. This CDR3 has 12 amino acids. Per germline, CDR1 SEHNR and CDR2 FQNEAQ (reference sequence). Trimming stripped 5 bases from V and 10 bases from J, with 14 bases between. The J gene is TRBJ1-1, the V gene TRBV7-9, with D possibly being TRBD1 (6 bases). This TCR came from a man between 45 and 60 years old with acute or convalescent COVID-19. Sequencing was performed on peripheral blood. The CDR3 sequence is CASSRGAGRAFF. CDR3 coding DNA: TGTGCCAGCAGCCGGGGGGCAGGAAGAGCTTTCTTT.